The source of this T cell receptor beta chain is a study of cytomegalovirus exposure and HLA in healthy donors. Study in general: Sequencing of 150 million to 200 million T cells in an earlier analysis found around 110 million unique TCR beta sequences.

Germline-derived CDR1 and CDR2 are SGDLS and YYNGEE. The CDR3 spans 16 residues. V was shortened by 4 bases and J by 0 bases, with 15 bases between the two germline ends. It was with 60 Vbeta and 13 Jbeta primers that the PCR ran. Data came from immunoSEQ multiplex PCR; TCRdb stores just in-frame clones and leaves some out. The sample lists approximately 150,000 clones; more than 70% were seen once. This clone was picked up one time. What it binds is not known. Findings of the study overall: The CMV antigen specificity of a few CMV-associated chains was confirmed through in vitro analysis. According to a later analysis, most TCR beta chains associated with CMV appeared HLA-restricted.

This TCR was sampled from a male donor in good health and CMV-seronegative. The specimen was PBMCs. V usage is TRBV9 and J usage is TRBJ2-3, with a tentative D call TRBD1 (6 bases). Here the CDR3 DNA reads TGTGCCAGCAGCCCCACGTTAGGGGGAAGCACAGATACGCAGTATTTT. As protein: CASSPTLGGSTDTQYF.